These T cell receptor beta chains were read from a single sample in a study of cytomegalovirus exposure and HLA in healthy donors. Only in-frame clones appear in the TCRdb table, and some are missing; sequencing was by immunoSEQ multiplex PCR. Seen here are roughly 67,000 clones, roughly 80% observed once, and the top ten hold around 2.9%. The sequenced material came from PBMCs. The receptor source for this set is a woman in her thirties in good health and CMV-seronegative. Both conserved end residues are part of each CDR3. Not every row has a clone size; where given, it reads once, few, many or a size class.

v_gene	abundance	j_gene	CDR3aa
TRBV6-5	-	TRBJ1-5	CASSLYAGHSNQPQHF
TRBV5-4	-	TRBJ1-2	CASSLETGANYGYTF
TRBV27	-	TRBJ2-5	CASSLGGRGETQYF
TRBV11-3	-	TRBJ1-1	CASSYGADRGTEAFF
TRBV13	-	TRBJ1-4	CASSLGRGRGNEKLFF
TRBV7-2	-	TRBJ1-5	CASSLGRGQQSNQPQHF
TRBV7-2	once	TRBJ2-3	CASSLGGTGGTDTQYF
TRBV15	-	TRBJ1-5	CATSRVGTGTNQPQHF
TRBV19	-	TRBJ2-7	CASSTGTATYEQYF
TRBV27	-	TRBJ2-3	CASSYSPSTDTQYF
TRBV2	-	TRBJ1-5	CASRGDRGFNQPQHF
TRBV15	-	TRBJ2-7	CATSRGSSRGREQYF
TRBV19	once	TRBJ1-3	CASRINGGTIYF
TRBV4-3	few	TRBJ2-3	CASSRTGAGSTDTQYF
TRBV2	-	TRBJ1-3	CASSSFSGNTIYF
TRBV6-5	-	TRBJ2-5	CASSSGRGQETQYF
TRBV6-1	-	TRBJ2-5	CASSEVRGRQETQYF
TRBV19	-	TRBJ1-5	CASGGGEMDSNQPQHF
TRBV19	-	TRBJ1-6	CASSIGKARNYNSPLHF
TRBV28	-	TRBJ1-3	CASILGGAGNTIYF
TRBV6-6	-	TRBJ1-5	CASSRDTSNQPQHF
TRBV7-2	once	TRBJ2-7	CASSLGGGRSYEQYF
TRBV7-6	-	TRBJ1-1	CASSLIQGNTEAFF
TRBV28	-	TRBJ1-5	CASSLPGQGNNQPQHF
TRBV4-3	few	TRBJ1-1	CASSQVVGAAEAFF
TRBV7-9	-	TRBJ1-2	CASSEQFNYGYTF
TRBV6-1	-	TRBJ1-1	CASATTENTEAFF
TRBV7-9	-	TRBJ1-3	CASSRTNSGNTIYF
TRBV19	-	TRBJ1-1	CASSISGFEAFF
TRBV7-8	once	TRBJ2-1	CASSAYRVGSYNEQFF
TRBV4-3	-	TRBJ2-5	CASSQALDRGETQYF
TRBV29-1	-	TRBJ2-6	CSVTTGTLSGANVLTF
TRBV19	-	TRBJ1-2	CASRYSGRGNDGYTF
TRBV6-7	-	TRBJ1-5	CASSYSSKFNQPQHF
TRBV29-1	-	TRBJ2-1	CSVGGRDREYNEQFF
TRBV18	-	TRBJ1-3	CASSPTGAVGNTIYF
TRBV5-1	few	TRBJ1-5	CASSLGHGNQPQHF